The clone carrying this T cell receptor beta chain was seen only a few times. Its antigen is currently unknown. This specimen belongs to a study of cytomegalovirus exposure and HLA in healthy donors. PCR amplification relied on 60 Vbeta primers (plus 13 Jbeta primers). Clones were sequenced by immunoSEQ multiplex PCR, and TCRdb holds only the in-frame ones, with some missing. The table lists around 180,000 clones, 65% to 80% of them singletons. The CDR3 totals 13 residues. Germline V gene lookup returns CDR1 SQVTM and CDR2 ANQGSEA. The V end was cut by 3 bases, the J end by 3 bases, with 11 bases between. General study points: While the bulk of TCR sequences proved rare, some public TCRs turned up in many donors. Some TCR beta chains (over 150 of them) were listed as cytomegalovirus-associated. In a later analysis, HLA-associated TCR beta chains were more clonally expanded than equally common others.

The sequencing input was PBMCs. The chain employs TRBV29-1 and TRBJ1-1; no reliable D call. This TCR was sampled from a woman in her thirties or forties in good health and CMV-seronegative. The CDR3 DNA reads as TGCAGCGTTGATGGCTCCGGGGACACTGAAGCTTTCTTT. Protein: CSVDGSGDTEAFF.